These 6 T cell receptor beta chains share one sample of origin, sequenced in a study of blood T cell repertoires in COVID-19. Profiling relied on immunoSEQ multiplex PCR, and the TCRdb table lists in-frame clones only, not all of them. The sample records roughly 410,000 clones, 89% being singletons. The sequenced sample consisted of peripheral blood. The receptors here all came from a woman in her thirties or forties with COVID-19, enrolled during active disease.

The chain is built from TRBV19 and TRBJ1-6, with unresolved D. In germline, CDR1 is LNHDA, CDR2 SQIVND (reference sequence). V lost 1 base and J lost 0, with 28 bases in between. CDR3 size: 23 residues. CDR3 loop: CASSIGPGLLNSPNLSYNSPLHF. CDR3 in DNA: TGTGCCAGTAGTATAGGGCCAGGCCTCCTCAACAGCCCGAATCTCTCCTATAATTCACCCCTCCACTTT.

The chain uses TRBV2 and TRBJ2-4; D is ambiguous. Trimming removed 6 bases at V and 0 bases at J, with 12 bases between. The CDR3 is 15 residues long. Per the germline V gene, CDR1 is SNHLY and CDR2 is FYNNEI. CDR3 sequence (DNA): TGTGCCAGCAGAGAGACACCCCTAGCCAAAAACATTCAGTACTTC. Amino acid sequence: CASRETPLAKNIQYF.

In this sample, this clone turned up once. The CDR3 reads CASSPGLPWGNTEAFF. CDR3 bases: TGTGCCAGCAGCCCGGGACTGCCTTGGGGGAACACTGAAGCTTTCTTT. The chain joins TRBV28 to TRBJ1-1; D perhaps matches TRBD1 (5 bases). The germline gives CDR1 MDHEN, CDR2 SYDVKM. The CDR3 is 16 amino acids. Trimming removed 6 bases from V and 1 base from J, with 18 bases in between.

The V and J genes are TRBV6-2 or TRBV6-3 and TRBJ2-5; D gene uncertain. V was cut by 6 bases and J by 7 bases, with 9 bases left in between. Germline CDR1 reads MNHEY; CDR2 reads SVGEGT. This CDR3 contains 11 residues. CDR3 DNA sequence: TGTGCCAGCAGCCCTCAGATGACCCAGTACTTC. It translates to CASSPQMTQYF.

The chain carries TRBV27 and TRBJ1-1, with D tentatively TRBD1 (6 bases). The CDR3 has 14 amino acids. The V gene lost 3 bases and the J gene lost 2 bases, with 10 bases spanning the gap. Germline V gene lookup returns CDR1 MNHEY and CDR2 SMNVEV (reference sequence). The CDR3 protein is CASSFGRGNTEAFF. The DNA for the CDR3 is TGTGCCAGCAGTTTTGGCAGGGGTAACACTGAAGCTTTCTTT.

This chain links TRBV6-5 with TRBJ1-3; D is unresolved. CDR3 length equals 16 residues. Germline V gives CDR1 MNHEY, CDR2 SVGAGI. The V end lost 6 bases, the J end lost 0 bases, and 15 bases lay between the germline ends. CDR3 residues: CASSYQSGSSGNTIYF. The CDR3 DNA sequence: TGTGCCAGCAGCTACCAGTCGGGGAGCTCTGGAAACACCATATATTTT.